This T cell receptor beta chain stems from a study of blood T cell repertoires in COVID-19. Germline V gives CDR1 SGHNT, CDR2 YYREEE (reference sequence). The CDR3 consists of 14 residues. With V trimmed by 0 bases and J by 10 bases, 9 bases remained unmatched. TCRdb's copy holds only in-frame clones and misses some; the assay was immunoSEQ multiplex PCR. Among some 71,000 clones listed, approximately 80% were seen once. This clone was seen only once. The clonotype originates from a man aged 50-60 years with COVID-19, enrolled during active disease. The chain joins TRBV5-4 to TRBJ1-2; 7 bases align to TRBD1. The sequencing sample was made of peripheral blood. DNA for the CDR3: TGTGCCAGCAGCTTGGCTGGAGGGGGCATTGTCTACACCTTC. Amino acids: CASSLAGGGIVYTF.